This TCR beta chain stems from a study of human T cells and chemical hapten exposure. CDR1 and CDR2 from the germline V gene are SNHLY and FYNNEI. Trimming pared 6 bases from V and 4 bases from J, leaving 12 bases between. The CDR3 spans 14 residues. Time point denoted: patch test 3, about 24 weeks after DPC sensitization. Treatment specified: therapeutic diphenylcyclopropenone sensitization with weekly scalp DPC. TCRdb redid the calling of the RACE reads with MiXCR, one entry per CDR3 protein. The profile covers about 160,000 distinct CDR3 sequences, with about a quarter appearing a single time and around 2.3% taken by the ten largest.

The sequenced sample was whole blood, obtained in connection with sensitization to the hapten diphenylcyclopropenone (DPC). The chain is built from TRBV2 and TRBJ2-2, with TRBD2 as a possible D gene (6 bases). This receptor was obtained from a woman in her late teens or twenties with alopecia areata. Some clones in this sample may be carry-over from other donors' samples. CDR3 in DNA: TGTGCCAGCAGGACCGGGGGATCCACCGGGGAGCTGTTTTTT. It is translated as CASRTGGSTGELFF.